This note documents a single T cell receptor (beta chain) sequence. This sample was taken from a study of blood T cell repertoires in COVID-19. Looking at the study overall: Spain, Italy and the United States supplied samples that represented acute and convalescent COVID-19. Sample material is recorded as cDNA or gDNA derived from T cells, B-cell-depleted T cells, or PBMCs.

Original analysis: For nucleated cells, counts were estimated from reference gene primer amplification. Data came from immunoSEQ multiplex PCR; TCRdb stores just in-frame clones and leaves some out. V and J calls plus clone size are reproduced from that table; the DNA served to infer D and trimming. This sample has about 200,000 clones, with just under 85% found just once. Germline-derived CDR1 and CDR2 are KGHSH and LQKENI. Trimming took 5 bases from V and 1 from J, leaving 16 bases between them. The CDR3 is made up of 16 amino acids. The chain uses TRBV18 and TRBJ2-3; D is possibly TRBD2 (5 bases). The receptor comes from a woman in her forties or fifties with active or convalescent COVID-19. The sequencing input was peripheral blood. CDR3 sequence reads: CASSSDWTLGTDTQYF. CDR3 coding DNA: TGTGCCAGCTCATCGGACTGGACCTTAGGCACAGATACGCAGTATTTT.